This T cell receptor (beta chain) was retrieved from a study of CD8+ T cells in alopecia areata. The treatment: oral pan-JAK inhibitor, 5-10 mg twice daily. As part of sample collection, lesional scalp punch biopsies and peripheral blood were taken from alopecia areata patients. CDR1 is MGHDK, CDR2 SYGVNS, per germline. The CDR3 has 14 amino acids. V was trimmed by 2 bases and J by 2 bases, leaving 9 bases between them. Isolated RNA was reverse transcribed into cDNA used as the sequencing template. Only in-frame clones appear in the TCRdb table, and some are missing; sequencing was by immunoSEQ multiplex PCR. The table records 150,000 to 200,000 clones, roughly three fifths of them present only once. Points from the study as a whole: Across lesional scalp, and particularly alopecia totalis/universalis, clonality surpassed that of normal scalp.

This clone has only one observation. Its antigen is undetermined. This sequence joins TRBV25-1 and TRBJ1-2, with D uncertain. The receptor was isolated from a human donor with alopecia areata. This material consisted of CD4+ T cells sorted from blood, taken around week 47, from a patient treated with tofacitinib. The DNA for the CDR3 is TGTGCCAGCAGTGAACCCCTCTCAAACTATGGCTACACCTTC. It specifies CASSEPLSNYGYTF.